The 31 T cell receptor beta chains reported below all come from one sample, sequenced in a study of T-cell reconstitution after alpha-beta-depleted transplantation in children. Preparation of the TCRbeta library used unique molecular identifiers. TCRdb called the PCR reads again in MiXCR, with one record for every CDR3 protein. The sample has hundreds of thousands of distinct CDR3 sequences, over 10% seen once. The sequenced sample was PBMCs, mostly from graft donor cells, obtained 360 days after TCRalphabeta/CD19-depleted stem cell transplant. Receptors originate from a male patient younger than 18 who had a stem cell transplant for acute myeloid leukemia, so the T cells may come from the graft donor.

This clonotype was counted ten times or more. This CDR3 reads CASSLGTGLNEQFF. As DNA, the CDR3 is TGTGCCAGCAGTTTAGGGACAGGGTTAAATGAGCAGTTCTTC. The chain combines TRBV12-3 or TRBV12-4 with TRBJ2-1, with 8 nucleotides matching TRBD1. The CDR3 has 14 residues. V lost 1 base to trimming and J lost 7 bases; unmatched junction nucleotides: 3.

The chain couples TRBV9 to TRBJ2-7, with TRBD1 identical over 10 bases. The CDR3 consists of 15 residues. Per the germline V gene, CDR1 is SGDLS and CDR2 is YYNGEE. Trimming at V came to 3 bases and at J to 3 bases, leaving 6 bases not matched to a gene. In DNA, the CDR3 is TGTGCCAGCAGCGCCTCCGGGACAGGGGACTACGAGCAGTACTTC. This translates into CASSASGTGDYEQYF.

In this sample, this clonotype turned up many times. The V gene is TRBV29-1, the J gene TRBJ2-1; D perhaps matches TRBD2 (5 bases). V dropped 5 bases and J dropped 0 bases, with 11 bases sitting between them. The CDR3 has 14 residues. Germline values: CDR1 SQVTM, CDR2 ANQGSEA. As DNA, the CDR3 is TGCAGCGTTCGTCGGGGAAGCTCCTACAATGAGCAGTTCTTC. Amino acid sequence: CSVRRGSSYNEQFF.

The gene calls are TRBV24-1 and TRBJ2-7, with TRBD2 matching over 9 bases. Per germline, CDR1 KGHDR and CDR2 SFDVKD. With 0 bases clipped from V and 1 base from J, the junction kept 9 bases outside the gene matches. This CDR3 contains 18 residues. CDR3 sequence: CATSDLWLAGLGSYEQYF. CDR3 DNA sequence: TGTGCCACCAGTGATTTGTGGCTAGCGGGATTAGGGTCCTACGAGCAGTACTTC.

This clonotype was detected a few times. The genes are TRBV3-1 and TRBJ2-4; 10 nucleotides match TRBD2. The CDR3 extends over 17 amino acids. Germline V CDR1 and CDR2: LGHDT, YNNKEL (reference sequence). Trimming cost V 2 bases and J 7 bases; bases outside gene matches: 11. The CDR3 DNA follows: TGTGCCAGCAGCCAACGGGGGACTAGCGCGGGGTGGAACATTCAGTACTTC. Amino acids: CASSQRGTSAGWNIQYF.

This clonotype has a handful of counts. V and J are TRBV12-3 or TRBV12-4 and TRBJ2-3, with D tentatively TRBD2 (7 bases). The CDR3 loop spans 13 amino acids. Between the trimmed V and J ends, which lost 8 bases and 6 bases, there was a span of 15 bases. CDR3 amino acids: CASGRGGRDTQYF. The DNA for the CDR3 is TGTGCCAGCGGGAGGGGGGGCCGGGATACGCAGTATTTT.

This clonotype has just a few counts. The chain recombines TRBV20-1 with TRBJ2-4; D tentatively reads TRBD1 or TRBD2 (5 bases each). The germline V and J ends were trimmed by 1 base and 2 bases, with 15 bases remaining between them. The germline gives CDR1 DFQATT, CDR2 SNEGSKA (reference sequence). The CDR3 covers 16 residues. CDR3 in amino acids: CSARGDLHITKNIQYF. CDR3 DNA: TGCAGTGCTAGAGGGGACCTTCATATCACCAAAAACATTCAGTACTTC.

The V gene is TRBV20-1, the J gene TRBJ2-1; D unresolved. Germline V gene sequence: CDR1 DFQATT, CDR2 SNEGSKA (reference sequence). With 0 bases removed from V and 1 base from J, the gap between germline ends came to 10 bases. There are 15 residues in the CDR3. The CDR3 region has the DNA TGCAGTGCTAGAGATTTCGTAGATTCCTACAATGAGCAGTTCTTC. Its translation is CSARDFVDSYNEQFF.

This clonotype appeared many times. The chain couples TRBV29-1 to TRBJ2-1; possible D gene TRBD2, 6 bases. The V and J ends lost 3 bases and 5 bases respectively, with 11 bases between them. Germline-derived CDR1 and CDR2 are SQVTM and ANQGSEA. The CDR3 contains 13 residues. CDR3 nucleotides: TGCAGCGTTGAGACTAGTCGAAACAATGAGCAGTTCTTC. Translating it yields CSVETSRNNEQFF.

This clonotype was counted ten times or more. This chain uses TRBV21-1 with TRBJ2-1; the table assigns TRBD1, which was not confirmed against the DNA. TRBV21-1 is deemed a pseudogene. The CDR3 covers 13 residues. CDR3: CASSTRQDNEQFF. CDR3 DNA: TGTGCCAGCAGCACTCGACAGGACAATGAGCAGTTCTTC.

This clonotype was seen a handful of times. This chain links TRBV7-9 with TRBJ1-1; 9 nucleotides line up with TRBD1. This CDR3 contains 13 residues. After removal of 3 bases from V and 8 bases from J, the junction contained 4 bases not matched to a gene. CDR1 and CDR2 (germline): SEHNR, FQNEAQ (reference sequence). The CDR3 here is CASSFTGGYEAFF. The CDR3 DNA is TGTGCCAGCAGCTTTACAGGGGGCTACGAAGCTTTCTTT.

V gene TRBV29-1 combines with J gene TRBJ2-1; D is unresolved. Germline V gene sequence: CDR1 SQVTM, CDR2 ANQGSEA. Deletions cut 1 base from V and 11 bases from J, with 3 bases between. The CDR3 length is 9 residues. The DNA for the CDR3 is TGCAGCGTTGAAGGGCAGCAGTTCTTC. It encodes CSVEGQQFF.

The V call is TRBV27, the J call TRBJ2-7, with 7 bases that match TRBD2. V lost 2 bases to trimming and J lost 2 bases; unmatched junction nucleotides: 9. The CDR3 contains 16 residues. Germline V gives CDR1 MNHEY, CDR2 SMNVEV (reference sequence). This CDR3 reads CASSLRGLAGAYEQYF. The CDR3 DNA reads TGTGCCAGCAGTTTAAGGGGACTGGCGGGAGCCTACGAGCAGTACTTC.

This clonotype was seen repeatedly, ten times or more. The chain couples TRBV6-2 or TRBV6-3 to TRBJ2-5, with a possible D match to TRBD1 (6 bases). Germline V gene data show CDR1 as MNHEY and CDR2 as SVGEGT. V was shortened by 9 bases and J by 2 bases, with 10 bases between the two germline ends. The CDR3 loop spans 12 amino acids. CDR3 region: CARTDRQETQYF. The DNA of the CDR3 is TGTGCCAGGACAGACAGGCAAGAGACCCAGTACTTC.

The rearrangement links TRBV7-9 to TRBJ2-3; D is unclear. The CDR3 sequence is 14 residues long. CDR1 and CDR2 (germline): SEHNR, FQNEAQ (reference sequence). Between the trimmed V and J ends, which lost 4 bases and 4 bases, there was a span of 12 bases. CDR3 bases: TGTGCCAGCAGCTCGCCCTTTCGCCCAGATACGCAGTATTTT. Translation gives CASSSPFRPDTQYF.

This clonotype was counted a few times. This chain connects TRBV12-3 or TRBV12-4 to TRBJ2-1; D is undetermined. Trimming took off 3 bases at V and 0 bases at J, with 12 bases between the two ends. CDR3 size: 16 residues. CDR3 sequence reads: CASSLAIGVSYNEQFF. CDR3 coding DNA: TGTGCCAGCAGTTTGGCCATTGGCGTCTCCTACAATGAGCAGTTCTTC.

Written as DNA, the CDR3 is TGTGCCAGCAGCAGCCGTGAGGTCTCCTACGAGCAGTACTTC. This gives the protein CASSSREVSYEQYF. V usage is TRBV7-8 and J usage is TRBJ2-7, with D uncertain. This CDR3 is 14 amino acids long. The germline gives CDR1 SGHVS, CDR2 FQNEAQ. The V end was cut by 5 bases, the J end by 0 bases, with 11 bases between.

The chain joins TRBV10-3 to TRBJ2-6, with D possibly being TRBD1 (6 bases). This CDR3 is built from 16 residues. The V end lost 5 bases, the J end lost 0 bases, and 11 bases lay between the germline ends. The V gene's germline CDR1 is ENHRY and CDR2 SYGVKD. The CDR3 bases are TGTGCCATCAGTACTCAAGGGGGCTCTGGGGCCAACGTCCTGACTTTC. Translation gives CAISTQGGSGANVLTF.

This clonotype appeared a few times. The chain couples TRBV20-1 to TRBJ2-3; 8 bases agree with TRBD2. The CDR3 runs 19 residues. Germline CDR1 reads DFQATT; CDR2 reads SNEGSKA (reference sequence). Trimming at V came to 6 bases and at J to 3 bases, leaving 23 bases not matched to a gene. The CDR3 nucleotides read TGCAGTGCGCAAGATAAGGCGAGCGGGAGTCTCAGGTGGACAGATACGCAGTATTTT. Its protein product is CSAQDKASGSLRWTDTQYF.

This clonotype was seen ten or more times. V is TRBV7-6 and J is TRBJ2-1, with D possibly matching TRBD2 (5 bases). CDR3 size: 15 residues. Trimming took 3 bases from V and 9 from J, leaving 18 bases between them. Germline CDR1 is SGHVS and CDR2 is FNYEAQ. CDR3 amino acids: CASSFRDGFNGEQFF. The CDR3 DNA is TGTGCCAGCAGCTTCCGGGATGGGTTCAACGGTGAGCAGTTCTTC.

This clonotype appeared a few times. The chain combines TRBV6-2 or TRBV6-3 with TRBJ2-5; D is unresolved. Germline V gives CDR1 MNHEY, CDR2 SVGEGT. The CDR3 sequence is 15 residues long. Between the trimmed V and J ends, which lost 0 bases and 7 bases, there was a span of 15 bases. The CDR3 reads CASSYSLGDPGTQYF. In DNA, the CDR3 is TGTGCCAGCAGTTACTCGTTAGGCGACCCAGGGACCCAGTACTTC.

This clonotype was seen more than once but under ten times. The chain is built from TRBV6-5 and TRBJ2-7; 14 bases match TRBD2. CDR1 is MNHEY, CDR2 SVGAGI, per germline. Trimming removed 4 bases from V and 3 bases from J; junction bases left unmatched: 8. The CDR3 is 17 residues long. DNA for the CDR3: TGTGCCAGCAGTTGGGGACTAGCGGGAGTCGCCCACTACGAGCAGTACTTC. This encodes CASSWGLAGVAHYEQYF.

As regards this clonotype: Since a much larger clone is just one base distant, this may be a read error. This chain uses TRBV20-1 with TRBJ2-3; 12 nucleotides agree with TRBD2. The CDR3 sequence is 16 residues long. The germline V gene encodes CDR1 DFQATT and CDR2 SNEGSKA (reference sequence). CDR3 region: CSSSRLAGDYTDTQYF. In DNA, the CDR3 is TGCAGTTCTAGCAGACTAGCGGGGGATTACACAGATACGCAGTATTTT.

This clonotype was recorded a few times. This chain joins TRBV2 and TRBJ2-1, with 7 bases matching TRBD2. The V segment lost 3 bases and the J segment 9 bases; nucleotides outside the gene matches: 8. CDR3 length: 14 residues. Germline assignment: CDR1 SNHLY and CDR2 FYNNEI. In DNA form, the CDR3 reads TGTGCCAGCAGTGAGGGGGGGAATGCGGGTGAGCAGTTCTTC. This translates into CASSEGGNAGEQFF. The full variable domain, completed using reference TRBV2 and TRBJ2-1, is EPEVTQTPSHQVTQMGQEVILRCVPISNHLYFYWYRQILGQKVEFLVSFYNNEISEKSEIFDDQFSVERPDGSNFTLKIRSTKLEDSAMYFCASSEGGNAGEQFFGPGTRLTVL.

This clonotype was counted many times. The rearrangement links TRBV5-5 to TRBJ2-2; 10 nucleotides agree with TRBD1. V shed 3 bases, J shed 4 bases, and the junction held 12 bases outside the gene matches. Germline V lookup: CDR1 SGHKS, CDR2 YYEKEE (reference sequence). CDR3 length equals 18 residues. The CDR3 protein is CASSSDRGLLVGTGELFF. CDR3 coding DNA: TGTGCCAGCAGCTCAGACAGGGGGCTGCTAGTGGGCACCGGGGAGCTGTTTTTT.

CDR3 sequence (DNA): TGTGCCACCAGTGACCCCCGCCGGGACAGAGACACAGATACGCAGTATTTT. Translating gives CATSDPRRDRDTDTQYF. The gene calls are TRBV24-1 and TRBJ2-3, with 7 positions matching TRBD1. This CDR3 is 17 amino acids long. With 4 bases clipped from V and 2 bases from J, the junction kept 11 bases outside the gene matches. CDR1 and CDR2 from the germline V gene are KGHDR and SFDVKD.

This chain connects TRBV15 to TRBJ2-1; 10 bases line up with TRBD2. After removal of 0 bases from V and 4 bases from J, the junction contained 9 bases not matched to a gene. The CDR3 sequence is 18 residues long. CDR1 LNHNV and CDR2 YYDKDF come from the germline V gene (reference sequence). The CDR3 DNA is TGTGCCACCAGCAGAGATGGCCCGGGGACTAGCGAATACAATGAGCAGTTCTTC. It is translated as CATSRDGPGTSEYNEQFF.

In this sample, this clonotype turned up many times. This chain uses TRBV10-3 with TRBJ2-2; 9 nucleotides align to TRBD2. Looked up from germline, CDR1 is ENHRY and CDR2 is SYGVKD. The CDR3 covers 14 residues. V was pared by 8 bases and J by 4 bases, with 5 bases of the junction left unmatched. The CDR3 loop is CAIEVLAGTGELFF. The CDR3 DNA reads TGTGCCATCGAAGTACTAGCGGGCACCGGGGAGCTGTTTTTT.

The table lists this clonotype with many counts. The chain couples TRBV5-6 to TRBJ2-7; tentative D call: TRBD1 (6 bases). CDR3 length: 13 residues. The germline V and J ends were trimmed by 2 bases and 3 bases, with 9 bases remaining between them. Per the germline V gene, CDR1 is SGHDT and CDR2 is YYEEEE. The CDR3: CASSFGQIYEQYF. In DNA form, the CDR3 reads TGTGCCAGCAGCTTTGGACAGATCTACGAGCAGTACTTC.

This clonotype was found many times. V usage is TRBV20-1 and J usage is TRBJ2-7; D is unresolved. From germline, CDR1 is DFQATT and CDR2 SNEGSKA (reference sequence). The CDR3 has 13 amino acids. Between the trimmed V and J ends, which lost 5 bases and 2 bases, there was a span of 13 bases. The CDR3 is CSAAGSTPYEQYF. CDR3 DNA: TGCAGTGCTGCTGGGTCAACCCCCTACGAGCAGTACTTC.

Many counts were recorded for this clonotype. The rearrangement joins TRBV7-8 to TRBJ2-3, with D tentatively TRBD1 or TRBD2 (5 bases each). Germline V gene lookup returns CDR1 SGHVS and CDR2 FQNEAQ. Trimming removed 7 bases at V and 3 bases at J, with 14 bases between. CDR3 length: 14 amino acids. CDR3 protein: CASTLRGGTDTQYF. The CDR3 DNA is TGTGCCAGCACCCTACGTGGGGGAACAGATACGCAGTATTTT. Together with reference TRBV7-8 and TRBJ2-3, the CDR3 gives the full variable domain: GAGVSQSPRYKVAKRGQDVALRCDPISGHVSLFWYQQALGQGPEFLTYFQNEAQLDKSGLPSDRFFAERPEGSVSTLKIQRTQQEDSAVYLCASTLRGGTDTQYFGPGTRLTVL.